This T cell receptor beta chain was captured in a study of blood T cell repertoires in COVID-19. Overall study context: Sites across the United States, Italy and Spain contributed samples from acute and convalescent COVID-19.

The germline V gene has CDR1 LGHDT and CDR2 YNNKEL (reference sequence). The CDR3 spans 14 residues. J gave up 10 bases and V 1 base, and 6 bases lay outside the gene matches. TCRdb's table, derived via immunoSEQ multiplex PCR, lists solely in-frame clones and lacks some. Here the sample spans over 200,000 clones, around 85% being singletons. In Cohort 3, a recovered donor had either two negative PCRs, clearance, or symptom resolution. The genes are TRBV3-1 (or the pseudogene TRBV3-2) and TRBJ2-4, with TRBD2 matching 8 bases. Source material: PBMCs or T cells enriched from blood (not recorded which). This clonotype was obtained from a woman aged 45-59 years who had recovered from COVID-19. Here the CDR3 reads CASSQVTAGGIQYF. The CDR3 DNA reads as TGTGCCAGCAGCCAAGTAACCGCGGGGGGAATTCAGTACTTC.